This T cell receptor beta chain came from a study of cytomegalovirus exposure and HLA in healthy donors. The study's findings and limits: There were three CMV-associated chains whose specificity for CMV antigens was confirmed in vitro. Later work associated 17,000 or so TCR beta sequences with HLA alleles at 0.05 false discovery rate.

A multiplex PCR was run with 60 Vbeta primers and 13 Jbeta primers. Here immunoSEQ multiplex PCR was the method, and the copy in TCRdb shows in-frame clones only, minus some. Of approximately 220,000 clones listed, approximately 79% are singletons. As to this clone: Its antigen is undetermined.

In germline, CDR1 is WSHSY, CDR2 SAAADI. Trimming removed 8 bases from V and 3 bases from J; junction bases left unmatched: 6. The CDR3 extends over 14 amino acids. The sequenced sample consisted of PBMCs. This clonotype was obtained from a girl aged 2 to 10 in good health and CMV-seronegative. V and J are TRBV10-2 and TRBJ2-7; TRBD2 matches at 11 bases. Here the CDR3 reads CASRVTSGSYEQYF. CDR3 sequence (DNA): TGCGCCAGCCGTGTTACTAGCGGGAGCTACGAGCAGTACTTC.